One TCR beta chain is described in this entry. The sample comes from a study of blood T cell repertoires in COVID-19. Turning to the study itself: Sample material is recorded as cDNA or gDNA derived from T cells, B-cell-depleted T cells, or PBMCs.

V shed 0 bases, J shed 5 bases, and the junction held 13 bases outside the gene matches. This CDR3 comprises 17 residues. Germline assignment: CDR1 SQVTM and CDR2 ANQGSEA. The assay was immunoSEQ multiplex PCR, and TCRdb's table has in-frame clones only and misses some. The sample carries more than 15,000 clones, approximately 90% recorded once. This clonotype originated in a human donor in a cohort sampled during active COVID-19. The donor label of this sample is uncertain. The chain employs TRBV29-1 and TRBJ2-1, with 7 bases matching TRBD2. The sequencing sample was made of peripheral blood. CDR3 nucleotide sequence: TGCAGCGTTGAAGATCTTGGGGCGGGAGAAGGGAACAATGAGCAGTTCTTC. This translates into CSVEDLGAGEGNNEQFF.